This T cell receptor beta chain was identified during a study of blood T cell repertoires in COVID-19 (dated by TCRdb to the early 2020s). For the study in its entirety: Samples from collaborators originated in the United States, Italy and Spain and spanned both the acute and convalescent phases of COVID-19. The prospective study material was composed of cDNA or gDNA derived from T cells, B-cell-depleted T cells, or PBMCs. Deeply sampled blood TCRbeta repertoires from subjects exposed to, actively infected with, or recovered from COVID-19 were included in the dataset. A freely available public database, intended as a resource for researchers studying the immune response to SARS-CoV-2, is where the repertoires were released. Samples came from the ongoing ImmuneRACE study (first 160 participants) plus 1,254 subjects from 6 global collaborators. A de-identified subject ID, COVID-19 status, age in years and sex were almost always included in the sample metadata. HLA class I and class II types, where available, came from metadata supplied by the sample provider rather than from assay-based typing.

The immunoSEQ Assay, a bias-controlled multiplex PCR, was used to amplify TCRbeta CDR3 regions from genomic DNA. The authors processed their data as follows. Nucleated cell counts per sample were estimated from amplification of reference gene primers within the assay. Sequence reads were collapsed and filtered to measure the absolute abundance of every unique TCRbeta CDR3 rearrangement. For each sample, productive Simpson clonality was calculated as the square root of Simpson's diversity index over productive rearrangements. Not all clones reach the TCRdb copy of this immuneACCESS table, which keeps in-frame sequences only. Checked studies attribute under half of the gap to unresolved V genes and leave the rest unexplained. V, J and clone size derive from that table, while D and trimming were established from the DNA sequence. For this sample there are a few hundred thousand clones; about 88% appear just once. The ten most abundant clones make up around 1.6% of the sample.

The CDR3 goes from the cysteine to the phenylalanine over 15 residues. The retained sequence is limited to the CDR3, 45 bases, with the frame set at the first base. V was cut back by 0 bases and J by 2 bases, leaving a gap of 8 bases between them. The germline V gene (reference sequence) provides CDR1 LGHDT and CDR2 YNNKEL. In the prospective study, participants were 18 to 89 years old, resided in around 25 geographic areas of the United States, and were enrolled through a virtual design. To assign participants to cohorts, the prospective study relied on clinical history that participants themselves reported in a screening survey and a study questionnaire. ImmuneRACE Cohort 3 recovered participants were defined by two consecutive negative NP/OP PCR tests, healthcare professional clearance, or symptom resolution. Mobile phlebotomists in the prospective study collected whole blood, serum and a nasopharyngeal or oropharyngeal swab from every participant. Prospective study participants could optionally give additional blood draws and questionnaires over an approximately two-month period. Before DNA extraction, prospective study blood samples were shipped either frozen or at room temperature.

Study-wide findings and limitations: Clinical and demographic metadata were provided uncurated, with the amount varying by source and participant.

Only a few counts were recorded for this clone. Its antigen is unknown. The record has no base qualities; no much larger clone is one base away. The sequencing sample was made of PBMCs or T cells enriched from blood (not recorded which). Rearrangement joined TRBV3-1 (or the pseudogene TRBV3-2) to TRBJ1-3; the D gene remains uncertain. The source is a woman aged 45-60 years who had recovered from COVID-19. The CDR3 amino acid sequence is: CASSQDLNPGNTIYF. The DNA sequence reads TGTGCCAGCAGCCAAGATCTAAACCCTGGAAACACCATATATTTT.